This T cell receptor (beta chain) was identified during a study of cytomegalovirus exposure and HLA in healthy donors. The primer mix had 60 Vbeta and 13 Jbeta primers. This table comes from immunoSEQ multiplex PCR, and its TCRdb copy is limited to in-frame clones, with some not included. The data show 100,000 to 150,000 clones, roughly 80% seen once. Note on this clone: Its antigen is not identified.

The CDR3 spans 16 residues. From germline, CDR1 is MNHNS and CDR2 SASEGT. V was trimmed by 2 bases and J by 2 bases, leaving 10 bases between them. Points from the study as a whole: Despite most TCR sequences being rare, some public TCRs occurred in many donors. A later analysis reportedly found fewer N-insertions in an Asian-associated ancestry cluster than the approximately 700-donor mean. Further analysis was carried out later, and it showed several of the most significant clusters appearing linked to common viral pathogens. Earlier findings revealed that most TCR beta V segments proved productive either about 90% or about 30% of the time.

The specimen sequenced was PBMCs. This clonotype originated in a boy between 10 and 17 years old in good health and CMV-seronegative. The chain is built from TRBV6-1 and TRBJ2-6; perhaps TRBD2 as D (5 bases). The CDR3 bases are TGTGCCAGCAGTGAACGGTCCGGGACTGGGGCCAACGTCCTGACTTTC. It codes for CASSERSGTGANVLTF.